The rows below give T cell receptor beta chains drawn from one sample of a study of blood T cell repertoires in COVID-19. Using immunoSEQ multiplex PCR, the repertoire was profiled, and TCRdb retains in-frame clones only, with some absent. This table holds approximately 89,000 clones, nearly 90% found once. Sequencing input: peripheral blood. The receptors were gathered from a man in his 70s with acute or convalescent COVID-19. Each CDR3 is given with its conserved first and last residue. A D gene is named only where the DNA matches it firmly.

D gene	J gene	V gene	CDR3 protein
TRBD1	TRBJ1-5	TRBV6-1	CASSDGDRGRNQPQHF
TRBD2	TRBJ2-7	TRBV5-1	CASSFGLAGGGSYEQYF
TRBD1	TRBJ2-7	TRBV7-8	CASSSTGVSSYEQYF
TRBD1	TRBJ1-2	TRBV10-3	CAIRQGAITNYGYTF
NA	TRBJ1-1	TRBV2	CASSRDSTEAFF
NA	TRBJ1-2	TRBV20-1	CSASDSYGYTF
TRBD1	TRBJ2-7	TRBV14	CASSQGMGQGVNEQYF
TRBD2	TRBJ2-3	TRBV5-1	CASSSRLASTDTQYF
NA	TRBJ1-6	TRBV5-4	CASSSVWGEDSPLHF
TRBD1	TRBJ1-5	TRBV11-2	CASSLDGGQGHQPQHF
NA	TRBJ1-5	TRBV19	CASSMGGGRQPQHF
NA	TRBJ2-5	TRBV14	CASSQGLTGYAETQYF
NA	TRBJ1-6	TRBV19	CASSINLQVNSPLHF
TRBD1	TRBJ1-3	TRBV5-6	CASSGQATGNTIYF
NA	TRBJ2-3	TRBV6-5	CASRVTARGNTQYF
TRBD1	TRBJ2-2	TRBV7-2	CASSSRAGQGSVNTGELFF
NA	TRBJ1-5	TRBV6-1	CASSEAQGQPQHF
NA	TRBJ1-2	TRBV29-1	CGGTGAGGYTF
NA	TRBJ2-1	TRBV19	CASSLSTEVNNEQFF
TRBD2	TRBJ2-2	TRBV5-1	CASSLEGGTGELFF
NA	TRBJ1-4	TRBV7-2	CASSPETGATNEKLFF
TRBD1	TRBJ2-1	TRBV7-3	CASSSTGGPSYNEQFF
NA	TRBJ2-3	TRBV5-5	CASSLEPGGTDTQYF
TRBD1	TRBJ1-3	TRBV5-1	CASSVDRVGNTIYF
TRBD2	TRBJ2-4	TRBV6-5	CASRPGLANGIQYF
TRBD1	TRBJ2-2	TRBV27	CASSFRWTGTNTGELFF
TRBD1	TRBJ2-3	TRBV6-6	CASMTGATDTQYF
TRBD1	TRBJ2-3	TRBV5-6	CASETGAARTQYF
TRBD1	TRBJ1-2	TRBV5-4	CASSKRDRGYGYTF
TRBD2	TRBJ2-1	TRBV6-5	CAAGESSYNEQFF
TRBD2	TRBJ2-3	TRBV28	CASSSPQLAGGFAQYF
NA	TRBJ1-2	TRBV6-5	CATPTTIYGYTF
TRBD1	TRBJ2-5	TRBV5-1	CASSLDRAETQYF
TRBD1	TRBJ1-5	TRBV7-8	CASSLEQGARPQHF
NA	TRBJ1-4	TRBV7-8	CASSIGTRATNEKLFF
NA	TRBJ1-1	TRBV6-5	CASIVQGRNTEAFF
NA	TRBJ1-5	TRBV18	CASSPRTEQPQHF
TRBD2	TRBJ2-1	TRBV5-4	CASSSGTSGGLYNEQFF
TRBD1	TRBJ2-3	TRBV6-1	CASSEGIGRGHQWQYF
TRBD1	TRBJ1-6	TRBV2	CASSGQGDGSPLHF
TRBD1	TRBJ1-2	TRBV6-1	CASNTGESGYTF
NA	TRBJ1-4	TRBV7-8	CASSPAQGTNEKLFF
NA	TRBJ2-5	TRBV3-1/TRBV3-2	CASSQPGVGETQYF
TRBD2	TRBJ2-7	TRBV27	CASSSSGWEGYEQYF
NA	TRBJ2-2	TRBV3-1/TRBV3-2	CASRQEVAGELFF
NA	TRBJ1-2	TRBV5-8	CASSPLKGANYGYTF
TRBD1	TRBJ1-6	TRBV28	CASSFETGGSPLHF
TRBD2	TRBJ2-5	TRBV4-2	CASSPGLAGGQQETQYF
NA	TRBJ1-5	TRBV7-7	CASSLGAQPQHF